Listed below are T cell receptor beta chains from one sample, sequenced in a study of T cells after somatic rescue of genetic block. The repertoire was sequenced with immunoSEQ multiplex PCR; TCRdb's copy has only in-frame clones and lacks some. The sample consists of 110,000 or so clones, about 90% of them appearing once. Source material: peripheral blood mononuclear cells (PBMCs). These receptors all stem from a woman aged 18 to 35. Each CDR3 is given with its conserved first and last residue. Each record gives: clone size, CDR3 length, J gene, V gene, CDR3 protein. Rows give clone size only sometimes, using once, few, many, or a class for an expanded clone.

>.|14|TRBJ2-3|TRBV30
CAWNFRGDTDTQYF
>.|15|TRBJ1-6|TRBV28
CASSPGDRPNSPLHF
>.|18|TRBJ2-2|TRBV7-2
CASSLVWGRQPNTGELFF
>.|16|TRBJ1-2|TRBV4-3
CASSQELTSTLYGYTF
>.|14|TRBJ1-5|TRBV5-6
CASSPTGSNQPQHF
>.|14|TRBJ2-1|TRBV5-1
CASGGGLTPNEQFF
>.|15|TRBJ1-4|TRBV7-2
CASSRTGMGNEKLFF
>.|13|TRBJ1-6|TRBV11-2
CASSLPGDSPLHF
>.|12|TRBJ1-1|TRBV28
CASKYRNTEAFF
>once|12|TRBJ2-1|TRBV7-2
CASSLIYNEQFF
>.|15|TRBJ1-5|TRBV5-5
CASSFEGYSNQPQHF
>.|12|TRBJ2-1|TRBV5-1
CASRRDLDEQFF
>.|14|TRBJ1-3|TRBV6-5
CASSTTGSGNTIYF
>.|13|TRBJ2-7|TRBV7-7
CASSAGGVHEQYF
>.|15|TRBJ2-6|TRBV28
CASSSGQTGANVLTF
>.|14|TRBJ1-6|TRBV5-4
CASSTGYIDSPLHF
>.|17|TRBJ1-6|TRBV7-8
CASSLAPGGSGNSPLHF
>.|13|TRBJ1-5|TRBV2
CASIRAEDQPQHF
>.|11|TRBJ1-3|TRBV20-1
CSARLGYTIYF
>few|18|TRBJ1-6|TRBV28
CASSPWGWDKPSNSPLHF
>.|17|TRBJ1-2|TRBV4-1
CASSQEGWVAPNYGYTF
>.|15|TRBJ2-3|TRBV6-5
CASSYETSGTDTQYF
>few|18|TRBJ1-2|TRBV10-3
CAISDQHISRKLNYGYTF
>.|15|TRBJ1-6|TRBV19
CASSIQGGLYSPLHF
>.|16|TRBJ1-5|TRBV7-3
CASSSRQGNSNQPQHF
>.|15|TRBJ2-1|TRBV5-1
CASSATGTSNNEQFF
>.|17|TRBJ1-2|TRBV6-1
CASSESLDRSSNYGYTF
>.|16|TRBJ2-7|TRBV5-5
CASSPSPGQHSYEQYF
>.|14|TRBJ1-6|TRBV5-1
CASSLSVSHSPLHF
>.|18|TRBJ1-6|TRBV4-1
CASTLTLGGSSYNSPLHF